This record covers a single T cell receptor (beta chain). Germline assignment: CDR1 LNHDA and CDR2 SQIVND (reference sequence). The V gene lost 2 bases and the J gene lost 3 bases, with 10 bases spanning the gap. The CDR3 runs 14 residues. The sample belongs to a study of T cell changes during pregnancy in multiple sclerosis. Generated by immunoSEQ multiplex PCR, the TCRdb table keeps only in-frame clones and is missing some. The profile shows more than 65,000 clones, approximately 91% of them singletons. The source of this sequence is a female donor with multiple sclerosis, enrolled in a pregnancy study. This chain uses TRBV19 with TRBJ1-1, with D possibly being TRBD1 (6 bases). The sequenced sample was peripheral blood, obtained before pregnancy. CDR3 nucleotide sequence: TGTGCCAGTAGTATAACCCCAGGGGACACTGAAGCTTTCTTT. Protein: CASSITPGDTEAFF. Using reference TRBV19 and TRBJ1-1 for the parts outside the CDR3, the full variable domain is DGGITQSPKYLFRKEGQNVTLSCEQNLNHDAMYWYRQDPGQGLRLIYYSQIVNDFQKGDIAEGYSVSREKKESFPLTVTSAQKNPTAFYLCASSITPGDTEAFFGQGTRLTVV.